The sequence of this T cell receptor beta chain was determined in a study of blood T cell repertoires in COVID-19. Trimming pared 5 bases from V and 2 bases from J, leaving 7 bases between. Per the germline V gene, CDR1 is PRHDT and CDR2 is FYEKMQ (reference sequence). The CDR3 sequence is 13 residues long. Per the original methods: Amplification with reference gene primers provided the estimates of nucleated cell counts. Assay: immunoSEQ multiplex PCR; the TCRdb copy retains only in-frame clones and omits some. D and trimming come from the DNA, and the V and J calls and clone size come from that table. The table shows 120,000 to 150,000 clones, with around 84% occurring only once. Participants, about 18 to 90 years old, spanned around 26 US areas. Participants' own reports of clinical history determined their cohort assignment. Within the 2 weeks before study entry, each person in the exposed group met a COVID-19 case.

The source of this sequence is a woman in her 50s who had been exposed to COVID-19. Sequencing was done on a sample of PBMCs or T cells enriched from blood (not recorded which). The gene calls are TRBV13 and TRBJ2-1; no reliable D call. DNA of the CDR3: TGTGCCAGCAGCCCCAGGACCTACAATGAGCAGTTCTTC. Its translation is CASSPRTYNEQFF.